This T cell receptor beta chain is drawn from a study of shared clonotypes between healthy human individuals. Turning to the study itself: The study enrolled a couple of women and three men aged 18 to 49.

Notes on this clone: The antigen is unknown.

Overall study results and limits: Naive CD4 clonotype sharing across several donors was 4% to 5.5%.

This table comes from immunoSEQ multiplex PCR, and its TCRdb copy is limited to in-frame clones, with some not included. Seen here are around 980,000 clones, roughly 74% observed once, and the top ten hold under 0.8%. V lost 3 bases and J 8 bases, leaving 16 bases between the germline ends. There are 15 residues in the CDR3. Germline V lookup: CDR1 MNHNS, CDR2 SASEGT. The clonotype originates from a young man in good health. Some clones in this sample may be carry-over from other donors' samples. The chain links TRBV6-1 to TRBJ1-4; unclear D gene. Sequences were obtained from memory CD4+ T cells from PBMCs. Described subset: CD45RA-negative fraction. The chain's CDR3 is CASSERRNRGEKLFF. The CDR3 DNA follows: TGTGCCAGCAGTGAGCGACGGAACCGGGGAGAAAAACTGTTTTTT.